The rows below give T cell receptor beta chains drawn from one sample of a study of T cell responses to AZD1222 COVID-19 vaccine. Only in-frame clones appear in the TCRdb table, and some are missing; sequencing was by immunoSEQ multiplex PCR. The table has under 150,000 clones, more than 90% seen once. Sequencing was performed on peripheral blood, taken 28 days after the second AZD1222 dose. Receptor source: an adult who received the AZD1222 COVID-19 vaccine. Each CDR3 is given with its conserved first and last residue. A D gene is named only where the DNA matches it firmly. Some rows have no size entry. The others give once, few or many, or a class for an expanded clone.

D	J	V	size	DNA	CDR3
-	TRBJ1-2	TRBV11-3	-	TGTGCCAGCAGCCCGACGCAACAGGGCTTTGGCTACACCTTC	CASSPTQQGFGYTF
-	TRBJ1-1	TRBV5-1	-	TGCGCCAGCAGCTTGGTGATGAACACTGAAGCTTTCTTT	CASSLVMNTEAFF
-	TRBJ2-3	TRBV19	-	TGTGCCAGTAGTCCTGGGACCCTGACGCAGTATTTT	CASSPGTLTQYF
-	TRBJ2-3	TRBV7-2	-	TGTGCCAGCAGCTTAGTCCTCTCCCCCACAGATACGCAGTATTTT	CASSLVLSPTDTQYF
TRBD1	TRBJ1-1	TRBV20-1	-	TGCAGTGCTAGTCGGCAGGGGGCACGCACTGAAGCTTTCTTT	CSASRQGARTEAFF
-	TRBJ1-2	TRBV5-4	-	TGTGCCAGCAGCTTCGAACGGCTCTATGGCTACACCTTC	CASSFERLYGYTF
-	TRBJ1-1	TRBV19	-	TGTGCCAGTACCTTAAAAGGACAGAACACTGAAGCTTTCTTT	CASTLKGQNTEAFF
-	TRBJ1-1	TRBV5-3	-	TGTGCCAGAAGCGTCACGTCGCGGCCCGGGCACATGAACACTGAAGCTTTCTTT	CARSVTSRPGHMNTEAFF
TRBD2	TRBJ2-7	TRBV27	-	TGTGCCAGCAGTCCCTCCCGGGGGGGGTCCTACGAGCAGTACTTC	CASSPSRGGSYEQYF
TRBD2	TRBJ2-5	TRBV19	once	TGTGCCACCCGATGGGGACTAGCGGGAGGAAGGGAGACCCAGTACTTC	CATRWGLAGGRETQYF
-	TRBJ2-7	TRBV27	-	TGTGCCAGCAGTTTAGTCCCGGCAGGGATACAATCCGAGCAGTACTTC	CASSLVPAGIQSEQYF
-	TRBJ1-1	TRBV5-1	-	TGCGCCAGCAGCCCGGGACTTCGCACTGAAGCTTTCTTT	CASSPGLRTEAFF
-	TRBJ2-2	TRBV5-4	-	TGTGCCAGCAGCTTATCCACCGGGGAGCTGTTTTTT	CASSLSTGELFF
-	TRBJ2-3	TRBV7-2	-	TGTGCCAGCAGCTTCCTGGGGCACGGCACAGATACGCAGTATTTT	CASSFLGHGTDTQYF
TRBD2	TRBJ2-7	TRBV10-3	-	TGTGCCATCAGGACTAGCGGGGCGAGCTCCTACGAGCAGTACTTC	CAIRTSGASSYEQYF
TRBD2	TRBJ2-1	TRBV19	-	TGTGCCAGTAAGGTCCAGCGGGAGTCCAATGAGCAGTTCTTC	CASKVQRESNEQFF
-	TRBJ1-2	TRBV6-1	once	TGTGCCAGCAGTGAAAGACTTTTGTATGGCTACACCTTC	CASSERLLYGYTF
-	TRBJ1-2	TRBV1	-	TGCACCAGCAGCCAAGATACCGGGGACTATGGCTACACCTTC	CTSSQDTGDYGYTF
-	TRBJ2-7	TRBV11-2	-	TGTGCCAGCAGCTTAGCTACGACAGGGGAGGGATCCTACGAGCAGTACTTC	CASSLATTGEGSYEQYF
-	TRBJ2-2	TRBV19	-	TGTGCCAGTCAGAGACAGGTTCCCGGGGAGCTGTTTTTT	CASQRQVPGELFF
-	TRBJ2-5	TRBV5-1	-	TGCGCCAGCAGCTTGAGAACGAATCTTCAAGAGACCCAGTACTTC	CASSLRTNLQETQYF
-	TRBJ2-5	TRBV11-3	once	TGTGCCAGCAGCTTATCGCGGCACCAAGAGACCCAGTACTTC	CASSLSRHQETQYF
TRBD2	TRBJ2-1	TRBV11-3	-	TGTGCCAGCAGCTTAGGTCTAGCGGGAGGGTCCTACAATGAGCAGTTCTTC	CASSLGLAGGSYNEQFF
TRBD2	TRBJ2-7	TRBV6-5	-	TGTGCCAGCAAAACTAGCGGGAGTCACGAGCAGTACTTC	CASKTSGSHEQYF
TRBD2	TRBJ2-7	TRBV7-9	-	TGTGCCAGCAGCCCTAGCGGGAGAAACCCCTACGAGCAGTACTTC	CASSPSGRNPYEQYF
-	TRBJ1-5	TRBV21-1	-	TGTGCCAGCAGCGCCCCAGGCGAGAGCAATCAGCCCCAGCATTTT	CASSAPGESNQPQHF
TRBD1	TRBJ1-1	TRBV6-4	-	TGTGCCAGCAGTGTCTCGGGACAGCCCAACACTGAAGCTTTCTTT	CASSVSGQPNTEAFF
-	TRBJ2-3	TRBV18	-	TGTGCCAGCTCACCGGAGGGGACGACCACAGATACGCAGTATTTT	CASSPEGTTTDTQYF
-	TRBJ2-3	TRBV10-3	-	TGTGCCAGCGAAGAAGGCAGCAGCACAGATACGCAGTATTTT	CASEEGSSTDTQYF
-	TRBJ2-2	TRBV6-6	-	TGTGCCAGCAGTTACTCGGGGGGAGACACCGGGGAGCTGTTTTTT	CASSYSGGDTGELFF
-	TRBJ1-4	TRBV27	-	TGTGCCAGCGGACCAGGGATTAATGAAAAACTGTTTTTT	CASGPGINEKLFF
TRBD2	TRBJ2-3	TRBV19	-	TGTGCCAGTACGCGGGAGATCACAGATACGCAGTATTTT	CASTREITDTQYF
-	TRBJ2-6	TRBV5-1	-	TGCGCCAGCAGCTTGGCCAACCCTGCGGGGACTGGGGCCAACGTCCTGACTTTC	CASSLANPAGTGANVLTF
-	TRBJ2-2	TRBV5-4	-	TGTGCCAGCACCGACCCGACTCGTGGCACCGGGGAGCTGTTTTTT	CASTDPTRGTGELFF
-	TRBJ1-5	TRBV7-9	-	TGTGCCAGCAGCTTAGGGGGGTCTGGCAATCAGCCCCAGCATTTT	CASSLGGSGNQPQHF
-	TRBJ2-3	TRBV29-1	-	TGCAGCGTTAGTGACGGACTCACAGATACGCAGTATTTT	CSVSDGLTDTQYF
-	TRBJ1-3	TRBV5-5	-	TGTGCCAGCAGCTGGCAGTCACGCTCTGGAAACACCATATATTTT	CASSWQSRSGNTIYF
-	TRBJ2-3	TRBV28	-	TGTGCCAGCAGCCGGGTCCTTTCTAGCACAGATACGCAGTATTTT	CASSRVLSSTDTQYF
TRBD2	TRBJ2-1	TRBV11-1	-	TGTGCCAGCAGCTTTTTGGTAGCGGGCACCCTCAATGAGCAGTTCTTC	CASSFLVAGTLNEQFF
TRBD2	TRBJ2-7	TRBV24-1	-	TGTGCCACCCAGAGTAGCGGGTCCTACTACGAGCAGTACTTC	CATQSSGSYYEQYF
-	TRBJ1-2	TRBV29-1	-	TGCAGCGTTTCCTGGGCAACAGGAGACGCTAACTATGGCTACACCTTC	CSVSWATGDANYGYTF
-	TRBJ1-2	TRBV28	few	TGTGCCAGCAGCCGACAGGAAGCTAACTATGGCTACACCTTC	CASSRQEANYGYTF
-	TRBJ2-1	TRBV30	-	TGTGCCTGGAGTGTCCGTTTGACTAGGCTGGGTGAGCAGTTCTTC	CAWSVRLTRLGEQFF
TRBD2	TRBJ2-5	TRBV7-3	-	TGTGCCAGCAGCTTAGCGGGGGGACGCCAAGAGACCCAGTACTTC	CASSLAGGRQETQYF
-	TRBJ1-2	TRBV12-5	few	TGTGCTAGTGGTTTGGGCAGGGCAAGCGGCTACACCTTC	CASGLGRASGYTF
-	TRBJ2-2	TRBV11-3	-	TGTGCCAGCAGCTTACACGCGAACACCGGGGAGCTGTTTTTT	CASSLHANTGELFF
TRBD2	TRBJ2-1	TRBV4-2	-	TGTGCCAGCAGCCAAGAGACTAGCGGCTCCTACAATGAGCAGTTCTTC	CASSQETSGSYNEQFF